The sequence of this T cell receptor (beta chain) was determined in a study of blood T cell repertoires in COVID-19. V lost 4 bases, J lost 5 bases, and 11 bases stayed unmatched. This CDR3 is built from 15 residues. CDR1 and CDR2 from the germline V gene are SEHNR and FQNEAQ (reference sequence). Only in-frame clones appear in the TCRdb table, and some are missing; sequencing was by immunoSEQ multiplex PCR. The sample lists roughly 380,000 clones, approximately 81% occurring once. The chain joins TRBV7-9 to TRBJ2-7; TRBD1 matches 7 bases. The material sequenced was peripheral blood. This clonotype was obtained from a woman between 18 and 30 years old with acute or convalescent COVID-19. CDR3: CASSSTRGSRNEQYF. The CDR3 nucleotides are TGTGCCAGCAGCTCGACCAGGGGGAGCCGTAACGAGCAGTACTTC.